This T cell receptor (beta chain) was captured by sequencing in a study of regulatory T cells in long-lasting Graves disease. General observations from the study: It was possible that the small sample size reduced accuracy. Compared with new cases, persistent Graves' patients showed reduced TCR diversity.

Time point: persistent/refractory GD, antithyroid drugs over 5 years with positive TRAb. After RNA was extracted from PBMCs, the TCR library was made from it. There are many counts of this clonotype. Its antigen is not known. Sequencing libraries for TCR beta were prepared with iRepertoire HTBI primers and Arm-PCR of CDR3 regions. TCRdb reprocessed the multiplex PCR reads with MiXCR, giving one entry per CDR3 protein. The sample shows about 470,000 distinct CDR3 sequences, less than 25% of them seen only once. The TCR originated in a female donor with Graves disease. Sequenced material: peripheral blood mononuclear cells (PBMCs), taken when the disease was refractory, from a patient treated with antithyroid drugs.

The CDR3 protein is CASRTRQEGEKLFF. The DNA for the CDR3 is TGTGCCAGCAGAACTCGACAGGAGGGTGAAAAACTGTTTTTT. This chain joins TRBV2 and TRBJ1-4; D perhaps matches TRBD1 (6 bases). The V end was cut by 6 bases, the J end by 7 bases, with 15 bases between. CDR3 length: 14 residues. Germline-derived CDR1 and CDR2 are SNHLY and FYNNEI.